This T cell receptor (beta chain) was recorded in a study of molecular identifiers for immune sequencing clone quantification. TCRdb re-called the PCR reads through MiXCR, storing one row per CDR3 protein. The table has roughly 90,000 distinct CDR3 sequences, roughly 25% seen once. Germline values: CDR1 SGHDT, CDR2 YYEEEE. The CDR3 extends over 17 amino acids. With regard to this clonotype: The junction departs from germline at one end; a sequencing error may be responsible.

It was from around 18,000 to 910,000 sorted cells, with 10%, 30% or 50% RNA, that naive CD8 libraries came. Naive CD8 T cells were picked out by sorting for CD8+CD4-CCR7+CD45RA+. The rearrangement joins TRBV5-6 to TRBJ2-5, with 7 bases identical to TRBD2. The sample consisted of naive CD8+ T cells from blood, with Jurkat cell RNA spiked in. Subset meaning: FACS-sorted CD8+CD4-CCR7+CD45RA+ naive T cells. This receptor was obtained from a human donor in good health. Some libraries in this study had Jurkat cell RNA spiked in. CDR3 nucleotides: TGTGCCAGCAGCTTCGCCGAGCGGGACCCTTTCCAAGAGACCCAGTGCTTC. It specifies CASSFAERDPFQETQCF.